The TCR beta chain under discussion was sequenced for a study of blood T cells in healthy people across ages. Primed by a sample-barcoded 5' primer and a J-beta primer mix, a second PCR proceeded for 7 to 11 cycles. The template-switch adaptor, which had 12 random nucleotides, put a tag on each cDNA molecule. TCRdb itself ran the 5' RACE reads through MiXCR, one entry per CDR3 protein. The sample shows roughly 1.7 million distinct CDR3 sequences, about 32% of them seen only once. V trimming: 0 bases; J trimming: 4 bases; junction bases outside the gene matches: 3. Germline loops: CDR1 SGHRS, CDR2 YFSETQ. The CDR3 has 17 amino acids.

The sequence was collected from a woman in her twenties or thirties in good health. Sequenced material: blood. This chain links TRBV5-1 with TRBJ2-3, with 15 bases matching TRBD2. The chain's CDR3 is CASSLVGLAGGSDTQYF. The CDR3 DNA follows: TGCGCCAGCAGCTTGGTAGGACTAGCGGGAGGGTCAGATACGCAGTATTTT.